The T cell receptor (beta chain) described here comes from a study of blood T cell repertoires in COVID-19. As for the study in general: Whether acute or convalescent, the COVID-19 samples came from the United States, Italy and Spain.

Original analysis: Using reference gene primer amplification, nucleated cell counts were estimated. TCRdb keeps only in-frame clones here, not all; method: immunoSEQ multiplex PCR. That table gives V, J and clone size, and the DNA gave D and trimming. The table lists nearly 200,000 clones, 85% of them singletons. Germline-derived CDR1 and CDR2 are PRHDT and FYEKMQ (reference sequence). There are 16 residues in the CDR3. The junction had 4 bases not matched to a gene; V was cut back by 0 bases and J by 4 bases. Seattle-derived patients entered the study during active infection and were followed longitudinally.

The receptor comes from a man in his sixties with COVID-19, enrolled during active disease. The rearrangement uses TRBV13 and TRBJ2-1, with TRBD1 matching 9 bases. Sequencing was carried out using peripheral blood. The CDR3, as DNA: TGTGCCAGCAGCTTAGGCGCCGGGACAGGGTACAATGAGCAGTTCTTC. Its translation: CASSLGAGTGYNEQFF.